This T cell receptor (beta chain) was found in a study of shared clonotypes between healthy human individuals. Study processing details: Junction-only immunoSEQ sequences carried no quality scores, so filtering differed. Profiled with immunoSEQ multiplex PCR; TCRdb holds only in-frame clones, not every one. D and trimming come from the DNA, and the V and J calls and clone size come from that table. The data show 2,500,000 or so clones, 85% to 95% seen once. The source material was naive CD4+ T cells from PBMCs. Subset noted: CD45RA+ positively selected. This clonotype originated in a man younger than 35 in good health. Some clones in this sample may be carry-over from other donors' samples.

The CDR3 spells CSGGTGAAYEQYF. The CDR3 DNA reads TGCAGCGGTGGGACAGGGGCCGCCTACGAGCAGTACTTC. J is TRBJ2-7 and V is TRBV29-1; 10 nucleotides match TRBD1. The V gene's germline CDR1 is SQVTM and CDR2 ANQGSEA. The junction had 5 bases not matched to a gene; V was cut back by 7 bases and J by 2 bases. There are 13 residues in the CDR3.